This paragraph covers one T cell receptor beta chain sequence. Its target is not known. The junction differs from germline at one of its ends, possibly a read error. This entry belongs to a study of molecular identifiers for immune sequencing clone quantification. Notes on the study in general: Should identical TCR molecules share a barcode, the sizes of highly expanded clones could be underestimated. Whereas clones above 20 RNA copies held under 1% of naive-cell molecules, they held over 98% of effector molecules.

The V gene's germline CDR1 is LNHDA and CDR2 SQIVND (reference sequence). There are 15 residues in the CDR3. In the sort, naive CD8 T cells were defined as CD8+CD4-CCR7+CD45RA+. The use of previously described methods and listed TCR primers produced the bulk TCR libraries. TCRdb reprocessed the PCR reads via MiXCR and lists one record per CDR3 protein. The sample yields around 460,000 distinct CDR3 sequences, 25% seen once. This chain joins TRBV19 and TRBJ2-7; 8 bases line up with TRBD2. The receptor was isolated from a human donor in good health. Some libraries in this study had Jurkat cell RNA spiked in. The sample consisted of naive CD8+ T cells from blood, with Jurkat cell RNA spiked in. The sample's subset: FACS-sorted CD8+CD4-CCR7+CD45RA+ naive T cells. In DNA form, the CDR3 reads TGTGCCAGTAGCCATGCCGGGGGGGCATCCTGCGAGCAGTACTTC. Protein sequence: CASSHAGGASCEQYF.